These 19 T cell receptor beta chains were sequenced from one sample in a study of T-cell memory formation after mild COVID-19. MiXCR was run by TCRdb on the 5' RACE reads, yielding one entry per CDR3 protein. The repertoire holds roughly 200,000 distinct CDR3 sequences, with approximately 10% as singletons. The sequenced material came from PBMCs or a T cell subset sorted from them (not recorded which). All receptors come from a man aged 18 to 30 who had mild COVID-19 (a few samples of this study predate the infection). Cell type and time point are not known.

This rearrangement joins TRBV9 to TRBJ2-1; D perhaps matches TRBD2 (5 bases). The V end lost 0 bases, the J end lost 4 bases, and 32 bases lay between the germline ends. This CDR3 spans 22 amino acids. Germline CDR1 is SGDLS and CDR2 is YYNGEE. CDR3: CASSVVQPWTGYKTPVYNEQFF. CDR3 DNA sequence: TGTGCCAGCAGCGTAGTGCAACCCTGGACTGGATATAAGACTCCGGTATACAATGAGCAGTTCTTC.

CDR3 nucleotides: TGTGCCAGCAGCGGGGGGCGACAGGCCCAAGAGACCCAGTACTTC. As protein: CASSGGRQAQETQYF. The genes are TRBV12-3 or TRBV12-4 and TRBJ2-5, with a tentative D call TRBD2 (7 bases). This CDR3 is built from 15 residues. V was clipped by 6 bases and J by 1 base, with 15 bases between them.

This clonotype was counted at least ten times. In nucleotides, the CDR3 is TGTGCCGTCAGCGACCGAGGACCCTACGAGCAGTACTTC. As protein: CAVSDRGPYEQYF. This chain joins TRBV7-2 and TRBJ2-7, with D hard to call. The V gene lost 11 bases and the J gene lost 2 bases, with 16 bases spanning the gap. CDR3 size: 13 residues. Germline V CDR1 and CDR2: SGHTA, FQGNSA.

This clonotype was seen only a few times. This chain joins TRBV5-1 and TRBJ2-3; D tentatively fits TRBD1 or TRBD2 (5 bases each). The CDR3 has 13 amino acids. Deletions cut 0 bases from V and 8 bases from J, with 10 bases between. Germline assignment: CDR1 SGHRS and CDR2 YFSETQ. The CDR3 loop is CASSLDTGTTQYF. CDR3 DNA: TGCGCCAGCAGCTTGGACACGGGGACTACGCAGTATTTT.

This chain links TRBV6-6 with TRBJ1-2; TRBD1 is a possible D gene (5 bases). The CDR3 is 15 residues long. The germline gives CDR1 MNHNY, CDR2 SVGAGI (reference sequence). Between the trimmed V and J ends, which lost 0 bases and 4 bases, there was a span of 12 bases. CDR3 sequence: CASSYSPGGIYGYTF. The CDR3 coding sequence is TGTGCCAGCAGTTACTCCCCGGGGGGGATCTATGGCTACACCTTC.

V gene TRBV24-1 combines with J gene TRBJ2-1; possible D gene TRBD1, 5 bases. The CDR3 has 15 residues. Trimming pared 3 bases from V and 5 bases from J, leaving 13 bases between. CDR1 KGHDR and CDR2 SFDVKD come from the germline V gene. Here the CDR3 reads CATSDGAEVNNEQFF. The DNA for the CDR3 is TGTGCCACCAGTGATGGGGCAGAAGTAAACAATGAGCAGTTCTTC.

For the CDR3, the DNA is TGTGCCATCAGTGGGACAGGGAGCTCCTACGAGCAGTACTTC. Protein product: CAISGTGSSYEQYF. V gene TRBV10-3 combines with J gene TRBJ2-7; TRBD1 aligns across 8 bases. The CDR3 extends over 14 amino acids. V shed 4 bases and J 0 bases; nucleotides not matched to a gene: 2. Germline V gene lookup returns CDR1 ENHRY and CDR2 SYGVKD.

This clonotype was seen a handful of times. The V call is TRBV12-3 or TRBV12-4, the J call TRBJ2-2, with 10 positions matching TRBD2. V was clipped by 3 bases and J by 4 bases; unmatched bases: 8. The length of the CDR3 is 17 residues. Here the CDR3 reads CASSFPKSGGATGELFF. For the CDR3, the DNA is TGTGCCAGCAGTTTCCCGAAAAGCGGGGGGGCCACCGGGGAGCTGTTTTTT.

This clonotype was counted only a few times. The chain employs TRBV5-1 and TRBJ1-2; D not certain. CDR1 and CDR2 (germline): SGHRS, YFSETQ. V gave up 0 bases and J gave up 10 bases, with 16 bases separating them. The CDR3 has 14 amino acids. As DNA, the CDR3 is TGCGCCAGCAGCTTGGATATGGGAGGACCTACCTACACCTTC. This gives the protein CASSLDMGGPTYTF.

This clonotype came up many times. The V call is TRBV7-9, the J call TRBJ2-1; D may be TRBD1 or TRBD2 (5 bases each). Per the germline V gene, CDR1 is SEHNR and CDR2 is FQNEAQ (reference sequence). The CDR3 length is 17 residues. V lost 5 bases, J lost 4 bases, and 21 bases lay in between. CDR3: CASSPSFLGAKYNEQFF. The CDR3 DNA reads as TGTGCCAGCAGCCCATCCTTTCTCGGGGCGAAATACAATGAGCAGTTCTTC. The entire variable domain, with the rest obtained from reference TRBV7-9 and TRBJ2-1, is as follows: DTGVSQNPRHKITKRGQNVTFRCDPISEHNRLYWYRQTLGQGPEFLTYFQNEAQLEKSRLLSDRFSAERPKGSFSTLEIQRTEQGDSAMYLCASSPSFLGAKYNEQFFGPGTRLTVL.

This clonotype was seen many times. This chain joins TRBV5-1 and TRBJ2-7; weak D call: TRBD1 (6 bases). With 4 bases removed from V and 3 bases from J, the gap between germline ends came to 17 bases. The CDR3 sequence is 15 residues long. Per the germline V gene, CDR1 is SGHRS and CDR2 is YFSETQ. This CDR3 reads CASSLAGTLGYEQYF. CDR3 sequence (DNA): TGCGCCAGCAGCCTCGCCGGGACACTCGGCTACGAGCAGTACTTC.

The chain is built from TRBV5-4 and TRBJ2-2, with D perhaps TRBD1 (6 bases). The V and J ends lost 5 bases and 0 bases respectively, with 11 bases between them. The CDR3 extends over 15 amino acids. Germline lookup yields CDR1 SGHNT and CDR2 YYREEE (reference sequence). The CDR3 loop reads CASRPTGSNTGELFF. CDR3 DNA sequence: TGTGCCAGCAGGCCCACAGGGTCGAACACCGGGGAGCTGTTTTTT.

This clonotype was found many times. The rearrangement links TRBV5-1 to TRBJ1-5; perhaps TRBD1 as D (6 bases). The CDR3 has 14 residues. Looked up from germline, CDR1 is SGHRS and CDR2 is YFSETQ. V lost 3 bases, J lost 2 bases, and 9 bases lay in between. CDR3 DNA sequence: TGCGCCAGCAGCTCAGGGGATGGCAATCAGCCCCAGCATTTT. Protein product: CASSSGDGNQPQHF.

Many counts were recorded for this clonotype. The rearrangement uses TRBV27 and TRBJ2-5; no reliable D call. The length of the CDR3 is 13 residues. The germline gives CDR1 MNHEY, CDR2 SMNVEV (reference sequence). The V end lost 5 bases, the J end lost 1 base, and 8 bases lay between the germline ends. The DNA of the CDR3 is TGTGCCAGCAGTCAGAGAGTCCAAGAGACCCAGTACTTC. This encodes CASSQRVQETQYF.

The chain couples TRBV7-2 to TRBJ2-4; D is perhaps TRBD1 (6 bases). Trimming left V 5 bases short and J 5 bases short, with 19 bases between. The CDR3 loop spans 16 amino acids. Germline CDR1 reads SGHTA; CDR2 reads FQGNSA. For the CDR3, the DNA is TGTGCCAGCAGCCCCTCCGGGACACTAGGGGAAAACATTCAGTACTTC. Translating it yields CASSPSGTLGENIQYF.

The CDR3 spells CSAPIVPNYNEQFF. The CDR3 DNA sequence: TGCAGTGCGCCTATAGTCCCAAATTACAATGAGCAGTTCTTC. This rearrangement joins TRBV20-1 to TRBJ2-1; the D is unclear. The germline V gene encodes CDR1 DFQATT and CDR2 SNEGSKA (reference sequence). V was pared by 6 bases and J by 4 bases, with 16 bases between. CDR3 length equals 14 residues.

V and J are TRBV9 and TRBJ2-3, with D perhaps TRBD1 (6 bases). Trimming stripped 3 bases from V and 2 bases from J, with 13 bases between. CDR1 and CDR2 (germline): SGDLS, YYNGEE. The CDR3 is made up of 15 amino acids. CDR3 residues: CASSGTGFLTDTQYF. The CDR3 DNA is TGTGCCAGCAGCGGAACAGGGTTCCTCACAGATACGCAGTATTTT.

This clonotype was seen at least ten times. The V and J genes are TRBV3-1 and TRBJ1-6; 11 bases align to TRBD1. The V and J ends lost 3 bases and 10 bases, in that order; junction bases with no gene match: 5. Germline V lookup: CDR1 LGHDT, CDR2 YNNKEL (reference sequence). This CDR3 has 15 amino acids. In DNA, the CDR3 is TGTGCCAGCAGCCAGGCCGGGACAGGGGGGTCACCCCTCCACTTT. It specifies CASSQAGTGGSPLHF.

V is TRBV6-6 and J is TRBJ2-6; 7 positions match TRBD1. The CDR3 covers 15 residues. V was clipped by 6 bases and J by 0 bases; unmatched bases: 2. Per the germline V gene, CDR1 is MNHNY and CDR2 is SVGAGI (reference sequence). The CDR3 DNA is TGTGCCAGCAGACGGGACAGCTCTGGGGCCAACGTCCTGACTTTC. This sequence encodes CASRRDSSGANVLTF.